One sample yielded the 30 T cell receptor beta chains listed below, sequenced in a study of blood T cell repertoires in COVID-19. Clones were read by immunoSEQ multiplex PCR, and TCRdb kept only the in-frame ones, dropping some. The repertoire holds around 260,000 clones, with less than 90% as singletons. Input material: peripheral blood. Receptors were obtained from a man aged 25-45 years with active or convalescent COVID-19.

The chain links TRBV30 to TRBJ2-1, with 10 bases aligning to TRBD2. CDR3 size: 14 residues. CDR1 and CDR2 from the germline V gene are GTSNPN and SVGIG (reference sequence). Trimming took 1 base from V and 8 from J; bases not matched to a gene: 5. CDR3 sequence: CAWSDSGGPHEQFF. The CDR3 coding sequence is TGTGCCTGGAGTGATAGCGGGGGGCCGCATGAGCAGTTCTTC.

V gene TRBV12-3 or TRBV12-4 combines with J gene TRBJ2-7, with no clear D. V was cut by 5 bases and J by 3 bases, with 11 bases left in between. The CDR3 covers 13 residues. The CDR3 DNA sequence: TGTGCCAGCAGTATTATGCGTGGCTACGAGCAGTACTTC. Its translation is CASSIMRGYEQYF.

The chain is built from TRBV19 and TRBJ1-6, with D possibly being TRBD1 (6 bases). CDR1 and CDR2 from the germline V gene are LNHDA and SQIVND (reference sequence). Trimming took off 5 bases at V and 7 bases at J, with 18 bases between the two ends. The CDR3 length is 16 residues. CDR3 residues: CASSADRPGMNSPLHF. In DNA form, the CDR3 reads TGTGCCAGTAGTGCGGACAGACCGGGGATGAATTCACCCCTCCACTTT.

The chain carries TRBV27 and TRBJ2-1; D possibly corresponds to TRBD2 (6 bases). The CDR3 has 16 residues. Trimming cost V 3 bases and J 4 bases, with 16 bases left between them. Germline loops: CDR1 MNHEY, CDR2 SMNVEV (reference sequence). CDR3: CASSFKPTRGYNEQFF. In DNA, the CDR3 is TGTGCCAGCAGTTTCAAACCCACCCGGGGGTACAATGAGCAGTTCTTC.

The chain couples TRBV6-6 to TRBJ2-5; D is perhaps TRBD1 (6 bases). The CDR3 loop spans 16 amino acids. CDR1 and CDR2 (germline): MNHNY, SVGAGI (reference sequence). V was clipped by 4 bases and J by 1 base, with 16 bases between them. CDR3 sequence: CASSLVMGAAQETQYF. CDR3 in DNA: TGTGCCAGCAGTTTGGTCATGGGGGCAGCCCAAGAGACCCAGTACTTC.

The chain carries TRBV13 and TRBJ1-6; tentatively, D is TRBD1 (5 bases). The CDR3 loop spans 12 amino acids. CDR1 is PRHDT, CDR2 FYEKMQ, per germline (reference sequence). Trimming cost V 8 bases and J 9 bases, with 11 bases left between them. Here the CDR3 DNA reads TGTGCCAGCCGGTGGGGGGGTTCACCCCTCCACTTT. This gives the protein CASRWGGSPLHF.

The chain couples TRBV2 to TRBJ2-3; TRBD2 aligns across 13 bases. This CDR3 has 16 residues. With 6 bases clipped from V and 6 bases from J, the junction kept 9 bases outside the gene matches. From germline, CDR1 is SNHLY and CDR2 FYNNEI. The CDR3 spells CASRDSPGLAGDTQYF. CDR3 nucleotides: TGTGCCAGCAGGGACTCGCCGGGACTAGCGGGGGATACGCAGTATTTT.

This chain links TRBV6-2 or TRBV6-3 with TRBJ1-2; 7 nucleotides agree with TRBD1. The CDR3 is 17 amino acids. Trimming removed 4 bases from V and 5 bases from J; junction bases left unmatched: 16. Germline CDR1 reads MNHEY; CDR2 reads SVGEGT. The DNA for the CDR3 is TGTGCCAGCAGTTCGATTTGGGCCCAACAGGGGAGTTATGGCTACACCTTC. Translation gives CASSSIWAQQGSYGYTF.

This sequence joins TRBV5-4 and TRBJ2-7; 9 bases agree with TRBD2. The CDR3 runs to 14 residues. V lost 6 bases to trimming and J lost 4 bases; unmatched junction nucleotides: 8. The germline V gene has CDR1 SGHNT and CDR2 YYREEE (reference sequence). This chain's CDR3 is CASNIRGGDYEQYF. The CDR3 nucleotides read TGTGCCAGCAACATCCGCGGGGGGGATTACGAGCAGTACTTC.

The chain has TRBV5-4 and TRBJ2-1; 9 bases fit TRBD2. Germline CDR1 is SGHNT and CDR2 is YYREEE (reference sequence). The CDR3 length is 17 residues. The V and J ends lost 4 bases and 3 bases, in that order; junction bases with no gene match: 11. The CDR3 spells CASSKPGGGADYNEQFF. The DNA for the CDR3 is TGTGCCAGCAGCAAACCCGGCGGGGGGGCTGACTACAATGAGCAGTTCTTC.

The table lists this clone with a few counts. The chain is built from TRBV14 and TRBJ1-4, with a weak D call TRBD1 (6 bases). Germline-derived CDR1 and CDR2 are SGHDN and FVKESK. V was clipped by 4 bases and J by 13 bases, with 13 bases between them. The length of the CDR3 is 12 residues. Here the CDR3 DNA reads TGTGCCAGCAGCCCAGGTGGGACAAGACTGTTTTTT. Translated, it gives CASSPGGTRLFF. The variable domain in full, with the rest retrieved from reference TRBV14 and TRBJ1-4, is EAGVTQFPSHSVIEKGQTVTLRCDPISGHDNLYWYRRVMGKEIKFLLHFVKESKQDESGMPNNRFLAERTGGTYSTLKVQPAELEDSGVYFCASSPGGTRLFFGSGTQLSVL.

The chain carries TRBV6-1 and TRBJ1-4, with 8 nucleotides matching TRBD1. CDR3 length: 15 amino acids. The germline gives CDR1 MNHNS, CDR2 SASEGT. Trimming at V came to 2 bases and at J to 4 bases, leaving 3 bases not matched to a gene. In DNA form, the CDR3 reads TGTGCCAGCAGTGAACCGGGACAGGTTAATGAAAAACTGTTTTTT. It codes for CASSEPGQVNEKLFF.

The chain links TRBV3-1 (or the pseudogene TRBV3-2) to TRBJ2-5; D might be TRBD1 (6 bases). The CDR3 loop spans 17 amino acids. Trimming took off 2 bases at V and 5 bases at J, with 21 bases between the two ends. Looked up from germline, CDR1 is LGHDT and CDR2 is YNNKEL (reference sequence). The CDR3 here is CASSQCRPRGGRETQYF. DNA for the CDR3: TGTGCCAGCAGCCAATGCCGCCCCCGAGGGGGTCGGGAGACCCAGTACTTC.

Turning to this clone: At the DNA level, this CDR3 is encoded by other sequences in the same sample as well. CDR3 nucleotide sequence: TGTGCCAGCAGCACAGGGGGCTCCTACAATGAGCAGTTCTTC. This encodes CASSTGGSYNEQFF. The chain uses TRBV6-5 and TRBJ2-1; 8 positions agree with TRBD1. CDR1 and CDR2 (germline): MNHEY, SVGAGI. Germline trimming cut 6 bases from V and 0 bases from J; bases unmatched to any gene: 1. This CDR3 comprises 14 residues.

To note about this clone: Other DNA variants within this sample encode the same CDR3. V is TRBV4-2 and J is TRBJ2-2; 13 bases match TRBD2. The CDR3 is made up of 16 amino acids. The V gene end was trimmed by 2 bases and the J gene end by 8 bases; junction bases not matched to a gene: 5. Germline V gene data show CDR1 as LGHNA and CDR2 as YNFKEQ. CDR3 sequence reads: CASSQRLAGGSGELFF. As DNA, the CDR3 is TGTGCCAGCAGCCAACGACTAGCGGGGGGTTCTGGGGAGCTGTTTTTT.

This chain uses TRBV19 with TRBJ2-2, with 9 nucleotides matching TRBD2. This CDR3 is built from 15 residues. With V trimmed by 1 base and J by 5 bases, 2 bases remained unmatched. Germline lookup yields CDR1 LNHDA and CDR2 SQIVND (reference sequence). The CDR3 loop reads CASSIGSGGTGELFF. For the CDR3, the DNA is TGTGCCAGTAGTATAGGTAGCGGGGGTACCGGGGAGCTGTTTTTT.

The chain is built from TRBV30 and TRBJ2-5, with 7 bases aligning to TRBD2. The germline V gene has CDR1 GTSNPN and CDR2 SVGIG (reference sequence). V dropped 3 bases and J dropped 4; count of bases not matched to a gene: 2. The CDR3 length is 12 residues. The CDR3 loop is CAWSGGTETQYF. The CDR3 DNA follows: TGTGCCTGGAGCGGGGGGACAGAGACCCAGTACTTC. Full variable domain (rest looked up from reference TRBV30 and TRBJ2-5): SQTIHQWPATLVQPVGSPLSLECTVEGTSNPNLYWYRQAAGRGLQLLFYSVGIGQISSEVPQNLSASRPQDRQFILSSKKLLLSDSGFYLCAWSGGTETQYFGPGTRLLVL.

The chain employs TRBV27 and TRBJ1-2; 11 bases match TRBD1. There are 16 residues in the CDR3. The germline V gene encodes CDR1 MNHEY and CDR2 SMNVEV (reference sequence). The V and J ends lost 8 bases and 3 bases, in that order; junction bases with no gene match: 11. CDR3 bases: TGTGCCAGCCGTTCCGGGACAGGGGGGGGATACTATGGCTACACCTTC. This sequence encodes CASRSGTGGGYYGYTF.

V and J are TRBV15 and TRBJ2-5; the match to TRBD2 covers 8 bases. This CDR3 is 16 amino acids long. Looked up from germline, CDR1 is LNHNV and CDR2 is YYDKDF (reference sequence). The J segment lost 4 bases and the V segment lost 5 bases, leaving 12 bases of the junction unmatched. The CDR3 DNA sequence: TGTGCCACCAGCGGGAAACTAGCGGAGCTTAGAGAGACCCAGTACTTC. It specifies CATSGKLAELRETQYF.

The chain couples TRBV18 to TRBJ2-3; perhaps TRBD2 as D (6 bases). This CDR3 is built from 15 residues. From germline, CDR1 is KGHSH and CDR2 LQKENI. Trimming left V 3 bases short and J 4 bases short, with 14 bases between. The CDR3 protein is CASSPTSSPADTQYF. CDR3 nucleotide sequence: TGTGCCAGCTCACCGACTAGTTCGCCCGCAGATACGCAGTATTTT.

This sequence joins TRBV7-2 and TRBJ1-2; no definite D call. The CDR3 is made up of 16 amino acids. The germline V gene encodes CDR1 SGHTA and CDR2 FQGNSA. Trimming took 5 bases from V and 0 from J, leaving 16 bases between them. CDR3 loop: CASSPANSVSNYGYTF. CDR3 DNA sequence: TGTGCCAGCAGCCCAGCGAATTCAGTGTCTAACTATGGCTACACCTTC. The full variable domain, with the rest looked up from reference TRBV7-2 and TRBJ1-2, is GAGVSQSPSNKVTEKGKDVELRCDPISGHTALYWYRQSLGQGLEFLIYFQGNSAPDKSGLPSDRFSAERTGGSVSTLTIQRTQQEDSAVYLCASSPANSVSNYGYTFGSGTRLTVV.

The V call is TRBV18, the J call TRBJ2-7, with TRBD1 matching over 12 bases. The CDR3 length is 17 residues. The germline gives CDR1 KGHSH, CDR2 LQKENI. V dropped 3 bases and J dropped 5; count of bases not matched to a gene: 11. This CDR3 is CASSPSPGTGGRDEQYF. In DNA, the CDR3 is TGTGCCAGCTCACCGAGTCCCGGGACAGGGGGCAGGGACGAGCAGTACTTC.

The DNA for the CDR3 is TGTGCCAGCAGTTACCAGCCGGGAAAACTGTTTTTT. This gives the protein CASSYQPGKLFF. V usage is TRBV6-2 or TRBV6-3 and J usage is TRBJ1-4; D is ambiguous. The CDR3 runs to 12 residues. Germline lookup yields CDR1 MNHEY and CDR2 SVGEGT. V was clipped by 2 bases and J by 10 bases, with 8 bases between them.

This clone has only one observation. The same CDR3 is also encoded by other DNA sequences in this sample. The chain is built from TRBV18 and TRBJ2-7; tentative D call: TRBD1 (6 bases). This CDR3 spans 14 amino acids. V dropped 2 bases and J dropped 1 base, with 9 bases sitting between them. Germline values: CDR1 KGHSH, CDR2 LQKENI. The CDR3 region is CASSPGGASYEQYF. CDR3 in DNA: TGTGCCAGCTCACCAGGGGGCGCGTCCTACGAGCAGTACTTC.

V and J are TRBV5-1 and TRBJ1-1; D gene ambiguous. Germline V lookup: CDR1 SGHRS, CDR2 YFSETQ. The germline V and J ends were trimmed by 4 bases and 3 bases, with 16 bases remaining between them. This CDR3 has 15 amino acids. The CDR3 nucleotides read TGCGCCAGCAGCCTCGGGTCCATCCGAGACACTGAAGCTTTCTTT. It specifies CASSLGSIRDTEAFF.

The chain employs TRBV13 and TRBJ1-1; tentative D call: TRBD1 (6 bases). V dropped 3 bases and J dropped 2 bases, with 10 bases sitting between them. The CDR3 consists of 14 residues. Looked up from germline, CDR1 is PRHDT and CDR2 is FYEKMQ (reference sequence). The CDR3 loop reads CASSFGGPNTEAFF. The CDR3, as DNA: TGTGCCAGCAGCTTCGGGGGGCCAAACACTGAAGCTTTCTTT.

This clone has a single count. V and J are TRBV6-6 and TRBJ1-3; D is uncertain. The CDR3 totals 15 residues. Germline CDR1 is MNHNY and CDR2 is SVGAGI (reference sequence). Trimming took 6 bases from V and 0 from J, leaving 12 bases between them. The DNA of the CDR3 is TGTGCCAGCAGGGACTCCGTGAACTCTGGAAACACCATATATTTT. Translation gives CASRDSVNSGNTIYF.

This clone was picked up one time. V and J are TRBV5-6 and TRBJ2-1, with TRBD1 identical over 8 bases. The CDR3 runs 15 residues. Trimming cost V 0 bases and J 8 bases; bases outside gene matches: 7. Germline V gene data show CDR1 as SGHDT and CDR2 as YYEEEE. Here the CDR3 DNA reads TGTGCCAGCAGCTTGGGTGGACAGGGCACCGATGAGCAGTTCTTC. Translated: CASSLGGQGTDEQFF.

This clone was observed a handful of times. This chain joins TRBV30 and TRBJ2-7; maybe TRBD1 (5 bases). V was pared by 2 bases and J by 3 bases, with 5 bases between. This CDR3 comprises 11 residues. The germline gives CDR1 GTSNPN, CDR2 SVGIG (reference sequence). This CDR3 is CAWSQGYEQYF. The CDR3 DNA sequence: TGTGCCTGGAGTCAGGGCTACGAGCAGTACTTC. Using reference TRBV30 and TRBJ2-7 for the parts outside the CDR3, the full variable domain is SQTIHQWPATLVQPVGSPLSLECTVEGTSNPNLYWYRQAAGRGLQLLFYSVGIGQISSEVPQNLSASRPQDRQFILSSKKLLLSDSGFYLCAWSQGYEQYFGPGTRLTVT.

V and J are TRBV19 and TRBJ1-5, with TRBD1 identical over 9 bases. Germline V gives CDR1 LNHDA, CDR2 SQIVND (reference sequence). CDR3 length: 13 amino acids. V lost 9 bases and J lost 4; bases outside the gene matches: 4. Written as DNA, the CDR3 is TGTGCCAGCCGGGACAGGGAGAATCAGCCCCAGCATTTT. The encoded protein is CASRDRENQPQHF.